These 21 T cell receptor beta chains share one sample of origin, sequenced in a study of T-cell memory formation after mild COVID-19. Each CDR3 protein is one row after TCRdb ran MiXCR on the 5' RACE reads. The data show fewer than 350,000 distinct CDR3 sequences, about a sixth seen once. The sample comprised PBMCs or a T cell subset sorted from them (not recorded which). The receptors were gathered from a man between 18 and 29 years old who had mild COVID-19 (a few samples of this study predate the infection). Cell type and time point are not known.

This chain links TRBV29-1 with TRBJ1-2, with 9 bases that match TRBD1. After removal of 2 bases from V and 3 bases from J, the junction contained 1 base not matched to a gene. CDR1 and CDR2 from the germline V gene are SQVTM and ANQGSEA. This CDR3 is built from 13 residues. In DNA form, the CDR3 reads TGCAGCGTTGAAACAGGGGGCCACTATGGCTACACCTTC. This gives the protein CSVETGGHYGYTF.

The CDR3 is CASSLAEAGYYGYTF. In nucleotides, the CDR3 is TGTGCCAGCAGCTTAGCGGAGGCAGGGTACTATGGCTACACCTTC. The rearrangement uses TRBV7-2 and TRBJ1-2, with a weak D call TRBD1 (5 bases). CDR1 is SGHTA and CDR2 is FQGNSA in the germline V gene. Trimming removed 0 bases from V and 3 bases from J, with 11 bases in between. The CDR3 runs 15 residues.

The J gene is TRBJ1-1, the V gene TRBV6-1; TRBD1 might be the D (6 bases). CDR1 MNHNS and CDR2 SASEGT come from the germline V gene. CDR3 length: 13 residues. Trimming removed 8 bases from V and 13 bases from J, with 23 bases in between. DNA for the CDR3: TGTGCCAGCGGGTCCCCGGGCGGGGGGCATGATTTCTTT. Its translation is CASGSPGGGHDFF.

The chain has TRBV3-1 and TRBJ2-1, with D maybe TRBD2 (6 bases). CDR3 size: 13 residues. Germline V gene lookup returns CDR1 LGHDT and CDR2 YNNKEL (reference sequence). Trimming stripped 1 base from V and 7 bases from J, with 8 bases between. This CDR3 reads CASSQAGGNEQFF. The CDR3 nucleotides read TGTGCCAGCAGCCAAGCAGGAGGGAATGAGCAGTTCTTC.

This clonotype was counted a few times. The chain links TRBV6-7 to TRBJ2-7; a weak D match, TRBD1 (6 bases). TRBV6-7 is known as an ORF, though its function is uncertain. V was trimmed by 2 bases and J by 3 bases, leaving 17 bases between them. The CDR3 contains 16 residues. CDR3 sequence: CASSYGRRTVNYEQYV. The CDR3 DNA is TGTGCCAGCAGTTACGGTAGAAGGACAGTCAACTACGAGCAGTACGTC.

This clonotype was recorded at least ten times. The rearrangement links TRBV20-1 to TRBJ1-2; D may be TRBD1 (6 bases). The CDR3 length is 14 residues. Trimming took 8 bases from V and 2 from J, leaving 18 bases between them. Germline V gives CDR1 DFQATT, CDR2 SNEGSKA (reference sequence). This CDR3 is CSTDVVTGNYGYTF. DNA for the CDR3: TGCAGTACCGATGTGGTGACAGGCAACTATGGCTACACCTTC.

The chain has TRBV6-6 and TRBJ2-7, with 7 bases fitting TRBD1. Germline V gene data show CDR1 as MNHNY and CDR2 as SVGAGI (reference sequence). Germline trimming cut 5 bases from V and 7 bases from J; bases unmatched to any gene: 8. The CDR3 totals 13 residues. CDR3: CASSHGTALEQYF. CDR3 nucleotides: TGTGCCAGCAGTCACGGGACAGCCTTGGAGCAGTACTTC.

This clonotype was counted ten times or more. The chain couples TRBV7-7 to TRBJ2-5; TRBD2 matches at 11 bases. V was clipped by 1 base and J by 5 bases; unmatched bases: 3. The CDR3 contains 15 residues. Germline lookup yields CDR1 SSHAT and CDR2 FNYEAQ (reference sequence). Written as DNA, the CDR3 is TGTGCCAGCAGCTTAGTAGCGGGGGGGCACGAGACCCAGTACTTC. Encoded protein: CASSLVAGGHETQYF.

This clonotype was seen a few times. This rearrangement joins TRBV5-6 to TRBJ2-5; a weak D match, TRBD1 (6 bases). The CDR3 totals 14 residues. Looked up from germline, CDR1 is SGHDT and CDR2 is YYEEEE. V dropped 4 bases and J dropped 2 bases, with 12 bases sitting between them. The DNA for the CDR3 is TGTGCCAGCAGCCCAGGGGCAGGGCAAGAGACCCAGTACTTC. Amino acid sequence: CASSPGAGQETQYF.

The V call is TRBV4-2, the J call TRBJ2-1, with TRBD2 matching 11 bases. The germline gives CDR1 LGHNA, CDR2 YNFKEQ. Germline trimming cut 3 bases from V and 9 bases from J; bases unmatched to any gene: 10. The CDR3 totals 16 residues. CDR3 protein: CASSQGDTSGGLEQFF. For the CDR3, the DNA is TGTGCCAGCAGCCAGGGTGATACTAGCGGGGGTCTTGAGCAGTTCTTC.

In this sample, this clonotype turned up once. The chain links TRBV18 to TRBJ1-1; D is ambiguous. Trimming pared 8 bases from V and 7 bases from J, leaving 8 bases between. Per germline, CDR1 KGHSH and CDR2 LQKENI. The CDR3 has 10 amino acids. CDR3 in DNA: TGTGCCAGCGGAGGCTTTGAAGCTTTCTTT. Residues: CASGGFEAFF.

This clonotype has only a few counts. The rearrangement links TRBV5-6 to TRBJ1-3; possible D gene TRBD1, 6 bases. CDR1 SGHDT and CDR2 YYEEEE come from the germline V gene. Trimming shortened V by 7 bases and J by 0 bases, and 11 bases separated the two germline ends. The CDR3 has 14 residues. CDR3 in DNA: TGTGCCAGCCTGGACAGTAGCTCTGGAAACACCATATATTTT. Translation: CASLDSSSGNTIYF.

The chain combines TRBV10-3 with TRBJ2-3, with D uncertain. The length of the CDR3 is 13 residues. V was pared by 2 bases and J by 2 bases, with 5 bases between. CDR1 ENHRY and CDR2 SYGVKD come from the germline V gene. The CDR3 DNA reads TGTGCCATCAGTGAGCGGGCCACAGATACGCAGTATTTT. Amino acid sequence: CAISERATDTQYF.

The chain carries TRBV6-2 or TRBV6-3 and TRBJ1-5; the D is unclear. The germline V and J ends were trimmed by 6 bases and 0 bases, with 18 bases remaining between them. Germline V gives CDR1 MNHEY, CDR2 SVGEGT. This CDR3 comprises 17 residues. Here the CDR3 reads CASSTPKPRYSNQPQHF. DNA for the CDR3: TGTGCCAGCAGCACCCCTAAACCCCGCTATAGCAATCAGCCCCAGCATTTT.

The rearrangement joins TRBV2 to TRBJ1-2; 8 bases are shared with TRBD1. Losses at the gene ends were 6 bases for V and 7 bases for J; bases not matched to a gene: 7. Germline V gene sequence: CDR1 SNHLY, CDR2 FYNNEI. There are 13 residues in the CDR3. CDR3 residues: CASSGQGVGGYTF. The CDR3 DNA is TGTGCCAGCAGCGGACAGGGTGTAGGTGGCTACACCTTC. The full variable domain, its missing parts supplied by reference TRBV2 and TRBJ1-2, is EPEVTQTPSHQVTQMGQEVILRCVPISNHLYFYWYRQILGQKVEFLVSFYNNEISEKSEIFDDQFSVERPDGSNFTLKIRSTKLEDSAMYFCASSGQGVGGYTFGSGTRLTVV.

The CDR3 spells CASSQDRPQEGYTF. Written as DNA, the CDR3 is TGCGCCAGCAGCCAAGATCGTCCCCAGGAGGGCTACACCTTC. V and J are TRBV4-1 and TRBJ1-2; D unresolved. In germline, CDR1 is MGHRA, CDR2 YSYEKL. There are 14 residues in the CDR3. Between the trimmed V and J ends, which lost 0 bases and 8 bases, there was a span of 13 bases.

This clonotype showed up just a few times. This chain connects TRBV20-1 to TRBJ2-2; 7 bases agree with TRBD2. Germline lookup yields CDR1 DFQATT and CDR2 SNEGSKA (reference sequence). J was trimmed by 5 bases and V by 1 base; bases with no gene match: 4. The CDR3 consists of 14 residues. DNA for the CDR3: TGCAGTGCTAGAGCGGGGGGTCGGACCGGGGAGCTGTTTTTT. Translation gives CSARAGGRTGELFF.

This clonotype showed up many times. The chain links TRBV20-1 to TRBJ2-6; no clear D. CDR3 length equals 14 residues. V gave up 5 bases and J gave up 0 bases, with 8 bases separating them. Looked up from germline, CDR1 is DFQATT and CDR2 is SNEGSKA (reference sequence). The CDR3 sequence is CSAPMSSGANVLTF. DNA of the CDR3: TGCAGTGCTCCAATGAGCTCTGGGGCCAACGTCCTGACTTTC.

The chain carries TRBV7-9 and TRBJ2-3; D remains unclear. The germline gives CDR1 SEHNR, CDR2 FQNEAQ (reference sequence). Trimming shortened V by 2 bases and J by 6 bases, and 12 bases separated the two germline ends. The CDR3 contains 14 residues. The CDR3 nucleotides are TGTGCCAGCAGCTTATCCCTTTCGGTTGATACGCAGTATTTT. Its protein product is CASSLSLSVDTQYF.

The sample holds a few counts of this clonotype. The rearrangement joins TRBV12-3 or TRBV12-4 to TRBJ1-6; no clear D gene. The CDR3 loop spans 16 amino acids. V gave up 4 bases and J gave up 0 bases, with 10 bases separating them. DNA of the CDR3: TGTGCCAGCAGTTGGAGGGAAAGCTCCTATAATTCACCCCTCCACTTT. This codes for CASSWRESSYNSPLHF.

This clonotype was seen a few times. This chain connects TRBV6-5 to TRBJ2-7; D uncertain. V was clipped by 11 bases and J by 3 bases, with 17 bases between them. Looked up from germline, CDR1 is MNHEY and CDR2 is SVGAGI. The CDR3 loop spans 13 amino acids. As DNA, the CDR3 is TGTGCCGGGCCAGATTGCAGCGACTACGAGCAGTACTTC. Its translation is CAGPDCSDYEQYF.